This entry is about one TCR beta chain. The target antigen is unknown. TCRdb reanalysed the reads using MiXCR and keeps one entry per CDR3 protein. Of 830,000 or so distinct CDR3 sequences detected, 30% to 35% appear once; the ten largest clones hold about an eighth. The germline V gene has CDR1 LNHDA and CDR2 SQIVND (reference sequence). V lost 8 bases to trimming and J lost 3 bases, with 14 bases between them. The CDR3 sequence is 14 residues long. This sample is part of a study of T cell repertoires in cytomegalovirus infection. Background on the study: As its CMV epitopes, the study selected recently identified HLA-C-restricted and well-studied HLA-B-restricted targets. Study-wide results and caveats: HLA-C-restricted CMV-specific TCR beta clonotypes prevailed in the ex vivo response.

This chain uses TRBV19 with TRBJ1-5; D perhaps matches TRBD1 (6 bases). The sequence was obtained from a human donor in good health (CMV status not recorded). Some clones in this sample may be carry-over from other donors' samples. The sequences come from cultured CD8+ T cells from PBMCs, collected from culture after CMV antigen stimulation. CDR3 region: CASGGRALNQPQHF. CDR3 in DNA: TGTGCCAGTGGGGGCCGGGCCCTCAATCAGCCCCAGCATTTT.